Listed below are T cell receptor beta chains from one sample, sequenced in a study of memory CD4+ T cells and cytomegalovirus serostatus. Data came from immunoSEQ multiplex PCR; TCRdb stores just in-frame clones and leaves some out. The sample has about 60,000 clones; approximately 77% are singletons. The sequencing sample was made of memory CD4+ T cells from blood. Receptors were obtained from an adult in good health and CMV-seronegative. Each CDR3 is given with its conserved first and last residue. D genes are given only for firm matches.

J gene,V gene,CDR3 length,D gene,CDR3 protein
TRBJ2-1,TRBV28,15,TRBD2,CASSSRLAVYNEQFF
TRBJ1-3,TRBV10-3,15,TRBD1,CAITAEGAFGNTIYF
TRBJ2-1,TRBV7-8,13,TRBD2,CASSIIAGVAQFF
TRBJ1-1,TRBV18,16,TRBD1,CASSPGGQGKSAEAFF
TRBJ1-2,TRBV5-1,14,TRBD1,CASSLGGTGGPYTF
TRBJ1-1,TRBV7-9,15,-,CASSSGPVLWTEAFF
TRBJ1-1,TRBV7-3,17,-,CASSLTGEAGMNTEAFF
TRBJ1-1,TRBV9,14,-,CASSLSDWNTEAFF
TRBJ2-5,TRBV7-2,14,TRBD1,CASSLRQGGGTQYF
TRBJ2-7,TRBV6-6,14,-,CASSYGQYSYEQYF
TRBJ1-1,TRBV7-3,14,-,CASSLQGLNTEAFF
TRBJ2-5,TRBV6-5,12,-,CASSYSGGTQYF
TRBJ2-7,TRBV6-6,11,-,CASSYSREQYF
TRBJ1-6,TRBV15,14,-,CATSRTTSDSPLHF
TRBJ2-6,TRBV5-4,17,TRBD1,CASSAGTGGSGANVLTF
TRBJ1-1,TRBV7-2,16,TRBD1,CASSLARPGGGTEAFF
TRBJ2-1,TRBV11-2,17,-,CASSPRGGGSAYNEQFF
TRBJ2-5,TRBV5-8,16,-,CASGIRASVLPETQYF